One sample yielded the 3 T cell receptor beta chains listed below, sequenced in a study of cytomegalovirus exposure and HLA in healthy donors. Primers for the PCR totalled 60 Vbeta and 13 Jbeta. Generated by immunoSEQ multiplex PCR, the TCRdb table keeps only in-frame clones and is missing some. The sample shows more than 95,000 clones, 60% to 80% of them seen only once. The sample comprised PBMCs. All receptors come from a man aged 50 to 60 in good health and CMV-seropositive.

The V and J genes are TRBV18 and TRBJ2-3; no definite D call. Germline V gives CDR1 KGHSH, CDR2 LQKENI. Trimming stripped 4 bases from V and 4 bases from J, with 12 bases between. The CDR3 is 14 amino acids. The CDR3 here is CASSLRPGADTQYF. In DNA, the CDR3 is TGTGCCAGCTCACTTCGTCCAGGCGCAGATACGCAGTATTTT.

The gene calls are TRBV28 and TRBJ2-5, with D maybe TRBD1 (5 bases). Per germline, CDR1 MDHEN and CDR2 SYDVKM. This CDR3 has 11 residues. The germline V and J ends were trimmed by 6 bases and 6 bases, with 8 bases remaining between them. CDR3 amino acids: CASSRVQTQYF. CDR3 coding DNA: TGTGCCAGCAGCAGGGTCCAGACCCAGTACTTC.

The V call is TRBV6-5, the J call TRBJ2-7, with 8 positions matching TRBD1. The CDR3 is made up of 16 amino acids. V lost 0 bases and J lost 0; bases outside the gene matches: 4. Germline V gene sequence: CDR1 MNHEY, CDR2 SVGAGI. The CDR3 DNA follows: TGTGCCAGCAGTTACTCCCAGGGGGCAGACTCCTACGAGCAGTACTTC. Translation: CASSYSQGADSYEQYF.